These T cell receptor beta chains were read from a single sample in a study of memory CD4+ T cells and cytomegalovirus serostatus. Sequencing used immunoSEQ multiplex PCR; TCRdb keeps in-frame clones, though not all of them. The top ten clones hold around 1.2% of a sample with approximately 46,000 clones, roughly 80% of them seen once. Sequenced material: memory CD4+ T cells from blood. The receptors were gathered from an adult in good health and CMV-seropositive. Each CDR3 is given without its conserved first and last residue. The order of the fields is J gene, V gene, D gene, CDR3 protein. A D gene is named only where the DNA matches it firmly.

TRBJ1-4 TRBV25-1 TRBD1 ASSLAQGGNEKLF
TRBJ1-2 TRBV18 NA ASSPPGFYGYT
TRBJ1-6 TRBV18 NA ASSPGYREPLH
TRBJ2-5 TRBV7-9 TRBD1 ASSPAPTGDQETQY
TRBJ1-6 TRBV2 NA ASRSRNYNSPLH
TRBJ2-2 TRBV25-1 NA ASSEWKAKRGELF
TRBJ2-3 TRBV4-1 TRBD2 ASSQTWTSGDTDTQY
TRBJ2-7 TRBV5-1 NA ASSLDVREQY
TRBJ1-1 TRBV2 NA ASSEISVMNTEAF
TRBJ1-1 TRBV2 TRBD1 ASSQGGWGLNTEAF
TRBJ2-2 TRBV19 NA ASSIVVRSGELF
TRBJ1-5 TRBV4-1 NA ASSQEGGQSTPQH
TRBJ2-2 TRBV18 NA ASSPARATGELF
TRBJ1-1 TRBV5-1 NA ASSLAPGSEAF
TRBJ2-1 TRBV7-3 NA ASSPLGGRYNEQF
TRBJ2-1 TRBV4-3 TRBD2 ASSQYGGFGSYNEQF
TRBJ1-4 TRBV7-9 NA ASSLVPSEKLF
TRBJ1-1 TRBV27 NA ASRSPDTEAF
TRBJ1-4 TRBV18 TRBD1 ASSTLGTGFGKLF
TRBJ2-1 TRBV11-3 NA ASSPSGADYNEQF
TRBJ1-2 TRBV11-1 NA ASSHSGGQRANGYT
TRBJ1-2 TRBV19 TRBD1 ASSIRRGQGQYT
TRBJ2-7 TRBV6-1 NA ASSLGDYEQY
TRBJ2-1 TRBV5-1 TRBD2 ASSIGLAENHEQF
TRBJ1-2 TRBV2 NA ASTLLSIQSYGYT
TRBJ2-3 TRBV11-3 NA ASSSGLRAADTQY
TRBJ2-3 TRBV7-3 NA ASSETDTQY
TRBJ1-6 TRBV5-1 NA ASSPGTGNSPLH
TRBJ2-5 TRBV7-2 NA ASSRNWGSGQETQY
TRBJ1-1 TRBV19 TRBD1 ASSGRDRGLNTEAF
TRBJ2-3 TRBV7-6 NA ASSLAREALQY
TRBJ2-2 TRBV7-9 TRBD2 ASSLGTSADTGELF
TRBJ2-6 TRBV7-9 NA ASSPGAGANVLT
TRBJ2-1 TRBV6-1 TRBD2 ASSDFSGGEYNEQF
TRBJ2-7 TRBV5-1 TRBD2 ASSLGTSGGISSYEQY
TRBJ2-1 TRBV6-5 NA ASSTRGVKDNEQF
TRBJ1-2 TRBV6-5 NA ASSTAGLAGYT
TRBJ2-3 TRBV11-3 NA ASSQAGMGPDTQY
TRBJ1-2 TRBV2 TRBD1 ASSGQGFGYT
TRBJ2-1 TRBV6-5 NA ASSYSPESSYNEQF
TRBJ2-2 TRBV9 TRBD2 ASSLRLAGGLVTGELF
TRBJ2-2 TRBV4-2 NA ASSQLISANTGELF